This TCR beta chain came from a study of cytomegalovirus exposure and HLA in healthy donors. In germline, CDR1 is MDHEN, CDR2 SYDVKM. J lost 5 bases, V lost 5 bases, and 9 bases had no gene match. This CDR3 has 15 amino acids. Use of 60 Vbeta and 13 Jbeta primers characterized the PCR. Repertoires were generated with immunoSEQ multiplex PCR, while TCRdb's copy carries only in-frame clones and drops some. Its listing shows some 28,000 clones. Sequencing was carried out using PBMCs. This TCR was recovered from a man younger than 45 in good health and CMV-seronegative. V gene TRBV28 combines with J gene TRBJ2-5, with TRBD1 matching 9 bases. In nucleotides, the CDR3 is TGTGCCAGCAGTACTCCGGGACAGGGAAGCGAGACCCAGTACTTC. As protein: CASSTPGQGSETQYF.